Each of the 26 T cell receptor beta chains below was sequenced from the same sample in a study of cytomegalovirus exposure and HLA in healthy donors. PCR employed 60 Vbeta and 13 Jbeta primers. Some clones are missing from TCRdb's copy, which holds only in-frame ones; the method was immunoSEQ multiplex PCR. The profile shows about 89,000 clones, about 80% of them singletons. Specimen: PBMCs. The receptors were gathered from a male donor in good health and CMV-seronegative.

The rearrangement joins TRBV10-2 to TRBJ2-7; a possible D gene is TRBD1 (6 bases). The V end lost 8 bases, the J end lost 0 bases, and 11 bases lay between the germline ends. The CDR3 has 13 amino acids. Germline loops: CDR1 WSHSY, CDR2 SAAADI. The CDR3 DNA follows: TGCGCCAGCGCAGGGGCGACCTCCTACGAGCAGTACTTC. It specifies CASAGATSYEQYF.

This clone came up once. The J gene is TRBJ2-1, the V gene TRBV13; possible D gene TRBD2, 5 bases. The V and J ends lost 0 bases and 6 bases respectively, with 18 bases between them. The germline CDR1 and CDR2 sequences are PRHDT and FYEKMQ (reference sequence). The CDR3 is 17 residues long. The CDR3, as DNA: TGTGCCAGCAGCTTAGGCAACTATGCGAGGGTCTCCAATGAGCAGTTCTTC. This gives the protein CASSLGNYARVSNEQFF.

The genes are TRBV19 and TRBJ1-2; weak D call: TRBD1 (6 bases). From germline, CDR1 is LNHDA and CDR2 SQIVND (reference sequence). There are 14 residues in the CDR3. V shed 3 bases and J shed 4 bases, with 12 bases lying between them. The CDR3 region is CASSIQDSLYGYTF. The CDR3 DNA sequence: TGTGCCAGTAGTATTCAGGACAGTCTCTATGGCTACACCTTC.

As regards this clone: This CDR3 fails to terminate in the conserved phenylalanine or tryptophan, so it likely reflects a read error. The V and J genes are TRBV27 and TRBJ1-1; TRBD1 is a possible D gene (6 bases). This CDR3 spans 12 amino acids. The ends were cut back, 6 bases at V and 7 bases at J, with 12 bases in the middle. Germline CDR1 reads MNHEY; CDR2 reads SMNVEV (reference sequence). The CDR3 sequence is CASRTQGIEAFL. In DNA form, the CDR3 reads TGTGCCAGCAGGACGCAGGGGATTGAAGCTTTCCTT.

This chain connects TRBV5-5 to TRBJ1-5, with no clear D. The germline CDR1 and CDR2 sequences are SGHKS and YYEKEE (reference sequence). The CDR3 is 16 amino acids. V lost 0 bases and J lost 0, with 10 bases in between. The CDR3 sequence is CASSLGHSGSNQPQHF. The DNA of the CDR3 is TGTGCCAGCAGCTTGGGACATTCAGGTAGCAATCAGCCCCAGCATTTT.

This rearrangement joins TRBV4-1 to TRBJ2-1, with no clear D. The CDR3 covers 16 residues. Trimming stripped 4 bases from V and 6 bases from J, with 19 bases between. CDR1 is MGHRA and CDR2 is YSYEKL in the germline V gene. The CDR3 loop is CASSPAPIGSGNEQFF. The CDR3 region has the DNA TGCGCCAGCAGCCCCGCACCCATCGGGTCCGGCAATGAGCAGTTCTTC.

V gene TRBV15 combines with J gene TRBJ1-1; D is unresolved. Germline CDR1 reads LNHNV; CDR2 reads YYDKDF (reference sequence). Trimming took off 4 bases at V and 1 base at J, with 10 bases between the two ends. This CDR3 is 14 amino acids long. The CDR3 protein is CATSNSGRNTEAFF. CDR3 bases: TGTGCCACCAGCAACAGCGGGAGGAACACTGAAGCTTTCTTT.

The CDR3 DNA is TGTGCCAGCAGTTCCGCAGGGGGACATCAGCCCCAGCATTTT. The encoded protein is CASSSAGGHQPQHF. The chain has TRBV6-6 and TRBJ1-5; 7 bases line up with TRBD1. The CDR3 spans 14 residues. V shed 4 bases, J shed 5 bases, and the junction held 5 bases outside the gene matches. CDR1 and CDR2 (germline): MNHNY, SVGAGI (reference sequence).

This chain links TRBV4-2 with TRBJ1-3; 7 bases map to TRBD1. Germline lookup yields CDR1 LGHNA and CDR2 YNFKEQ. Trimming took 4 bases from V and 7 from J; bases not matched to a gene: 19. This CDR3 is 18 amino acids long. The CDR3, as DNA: TGTGCCAGCAGCCCAGGGGTTGGGGGCAGGGGGAGAGGTAACACCATATATTTT. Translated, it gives CASSPGVGGRGRGNTIYF.

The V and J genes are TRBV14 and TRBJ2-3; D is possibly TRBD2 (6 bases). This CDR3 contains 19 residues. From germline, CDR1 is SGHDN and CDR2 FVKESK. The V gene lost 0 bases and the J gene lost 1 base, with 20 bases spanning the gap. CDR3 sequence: CASSQEYGGQVGRTDTQYF. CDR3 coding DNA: TGTGCCAGCAGCCAAGAATACGGAGGGCAGGTCGGGCGCACAGATACGCAGTATTTT.

CDR3 protein: CASSLSGRGRSYEQYF. As DNA, the CDR3 is TGTGCCAGCAGTTTGAGTGGGAGGGGCCGGTCCTACGAGCAGTACTTC. The chain has TRBV28 and TRBJ2-7; 7 bases line up with TRBD2. CDR1 is MDHEN, CDR2 SYDVKM, per germline. The junction had 9 bases not matched to a gene; V was cut back by 3 bases and J by 1 base. This CDR3 contains 16 residues.

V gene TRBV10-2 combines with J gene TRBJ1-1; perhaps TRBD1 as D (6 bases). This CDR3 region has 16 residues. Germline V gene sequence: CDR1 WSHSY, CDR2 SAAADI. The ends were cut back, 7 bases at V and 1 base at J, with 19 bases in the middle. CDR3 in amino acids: CASKRVAGEGNTEAFF. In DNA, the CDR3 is TGCGCCAGCAAGAGAGTTGCAGGGGAGGGGAACACTGAAGCTTTCTTT.

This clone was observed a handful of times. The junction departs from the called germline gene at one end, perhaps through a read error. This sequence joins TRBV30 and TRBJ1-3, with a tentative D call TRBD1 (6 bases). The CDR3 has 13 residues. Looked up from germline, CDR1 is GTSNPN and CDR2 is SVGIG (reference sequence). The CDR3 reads CAWSVPGQGPEDF. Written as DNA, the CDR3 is TGTGCCTGGAGTGTACCGGGACAAGGCCCCGAGGATTTT.

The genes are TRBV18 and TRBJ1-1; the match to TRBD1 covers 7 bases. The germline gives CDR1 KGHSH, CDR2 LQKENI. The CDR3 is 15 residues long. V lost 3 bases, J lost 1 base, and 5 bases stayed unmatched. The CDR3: CASSPGQAGNTEAFF. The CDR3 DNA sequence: TGTGCCAGCTCACCTGGACAGGCCGGGAACACTGAAGCTTTCTTT.

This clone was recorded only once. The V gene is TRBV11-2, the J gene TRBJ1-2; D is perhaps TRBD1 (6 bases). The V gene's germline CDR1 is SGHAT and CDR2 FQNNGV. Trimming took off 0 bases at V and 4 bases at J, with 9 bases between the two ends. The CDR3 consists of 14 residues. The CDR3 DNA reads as TGTGCCAGCAGCTTAGACAGGGGTGTCTATGGCTACACCTTC. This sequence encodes CASSLDRGVYGYTF.

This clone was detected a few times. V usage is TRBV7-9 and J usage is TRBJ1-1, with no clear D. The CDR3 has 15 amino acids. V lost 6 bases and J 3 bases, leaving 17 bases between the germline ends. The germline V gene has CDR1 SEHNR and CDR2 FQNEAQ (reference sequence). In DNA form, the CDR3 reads TGTGCCAGCAGTCCCCCGGTTACTGCGGACACTGAAGCTTTCTTT. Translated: CASSPPVTADTEAFF.

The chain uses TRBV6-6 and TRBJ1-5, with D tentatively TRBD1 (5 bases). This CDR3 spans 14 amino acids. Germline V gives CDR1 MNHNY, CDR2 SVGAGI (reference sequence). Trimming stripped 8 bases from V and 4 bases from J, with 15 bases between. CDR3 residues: CASAGRGENQPQHF. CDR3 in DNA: TGTGCCAGCGCCGGTCGGGGGGAGAATCAGCCCCAGCATTTT.

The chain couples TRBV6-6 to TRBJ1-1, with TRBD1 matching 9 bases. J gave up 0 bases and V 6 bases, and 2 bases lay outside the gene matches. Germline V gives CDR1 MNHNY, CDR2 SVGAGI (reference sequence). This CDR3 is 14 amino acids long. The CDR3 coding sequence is TGTGCCAGCAGGGGACAGGGAATGAACACTGAAGCTTTCTTT. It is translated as CASRGQGMNTEAFF.

Here the CDR3 DNA reads TGTGCCAGCACACTTCGAGGGTCCTACGAGCAGTACTTC. As protein: CASTLRGSYEQYF. This chain uses TRBV2 with TRBJ2-7, with a weak D call TRBD2 (5 bases). Germline CDR1 is SNHLY and CDR2 is FYNNEI. Trimming left V 7 bases short and J 1 base short, with 11 bases between. CDR3 length: 13 residues.

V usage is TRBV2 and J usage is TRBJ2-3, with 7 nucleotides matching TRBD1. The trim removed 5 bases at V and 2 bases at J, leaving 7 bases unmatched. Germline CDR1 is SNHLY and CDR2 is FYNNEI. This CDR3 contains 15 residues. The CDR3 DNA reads TGTGCCAGCAGTCCCACAGGGGACCCCACAGATACGCAGTATTTT. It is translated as CASSPTGDPTDTQYF. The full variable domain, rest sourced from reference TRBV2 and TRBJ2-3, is EPEVTQTPSHQVTQMGQEVILRCVPISNHLYFYWYRQILGQKVEFLVSFYNNEISEKSEIFDDQFSVERPDGSNFTLKIRSTKLEDSAMYFCASSPTGDPTDTQYFGPGTRLTVL.

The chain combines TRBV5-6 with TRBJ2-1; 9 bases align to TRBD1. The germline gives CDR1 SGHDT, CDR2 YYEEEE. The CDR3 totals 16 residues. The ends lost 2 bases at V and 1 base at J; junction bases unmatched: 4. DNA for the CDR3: TGTGCCAGCAGCTTTCCCGACAGGGGGTCCTACAATGAGCAGTTCTTC. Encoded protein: CASSFPDRGSYNEQFF. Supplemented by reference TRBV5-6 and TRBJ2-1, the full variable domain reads DAGVTQSPTHLIKTRGQQVTLRCSPKSGHDTVSWYQQALGQGPQFIFQYYEEEERQRGNFPDRFSGHQFPNYSSELNVNALLLGDSALYLCASSFPDRGSYNEQFFGPGTRLTVL.

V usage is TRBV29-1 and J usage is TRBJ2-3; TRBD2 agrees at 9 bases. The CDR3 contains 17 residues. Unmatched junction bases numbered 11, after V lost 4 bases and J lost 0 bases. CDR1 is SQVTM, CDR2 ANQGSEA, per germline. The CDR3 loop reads CSVGEKRLAASTDTQYF. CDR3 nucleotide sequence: TGCAGCGTTGGGGAAAAGCGACTAGCGGCTAGCACAGATACGCAGTATTTT.

The CDR3 sequence: CASSRTKLPSNIDRGGTDTQYF. CDR3 DNA sequence: TGTGCCAGTAGTCGTACCAAATTGCCGTCCAACATCGACAGGGGCGGCACAGATACGCAGTATTTT. V is TRBV19 and J is TRBJ2-3; 8 bases line up with TRBD1. The V segment lost 5 bases and the J segment 1 base; nucleotides outside the gene matches: 26. Germline CDR1 LNHDA, CDR2 SQIVND (reference sequence). This CDR3 has 22 residues.

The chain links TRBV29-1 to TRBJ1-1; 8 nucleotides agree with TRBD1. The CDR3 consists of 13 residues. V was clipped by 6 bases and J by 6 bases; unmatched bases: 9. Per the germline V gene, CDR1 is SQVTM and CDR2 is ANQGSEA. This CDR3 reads CSVTGTGWAEAFF. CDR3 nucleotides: TGCAGCGTCACAGGGACAGGTTGGGCTGAAGCTTTCTTT.

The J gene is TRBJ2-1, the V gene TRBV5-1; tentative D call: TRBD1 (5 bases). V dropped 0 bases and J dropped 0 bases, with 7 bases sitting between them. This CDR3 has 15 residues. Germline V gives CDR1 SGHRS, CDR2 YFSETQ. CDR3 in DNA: TGCGCCAGCAGCTTGGACAGGAGCTCCTACAATGAGCAGTTCTTC. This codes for CASSLDRSSYNEQFF.

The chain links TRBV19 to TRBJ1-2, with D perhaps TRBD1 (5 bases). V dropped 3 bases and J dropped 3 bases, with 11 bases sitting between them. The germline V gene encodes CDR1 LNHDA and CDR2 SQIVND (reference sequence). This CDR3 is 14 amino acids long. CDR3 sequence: CASSITQGDYGYTF. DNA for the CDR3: TGTGCCAGTAGTATTACCCAGGGCGACTATGGCTACACCTTC.